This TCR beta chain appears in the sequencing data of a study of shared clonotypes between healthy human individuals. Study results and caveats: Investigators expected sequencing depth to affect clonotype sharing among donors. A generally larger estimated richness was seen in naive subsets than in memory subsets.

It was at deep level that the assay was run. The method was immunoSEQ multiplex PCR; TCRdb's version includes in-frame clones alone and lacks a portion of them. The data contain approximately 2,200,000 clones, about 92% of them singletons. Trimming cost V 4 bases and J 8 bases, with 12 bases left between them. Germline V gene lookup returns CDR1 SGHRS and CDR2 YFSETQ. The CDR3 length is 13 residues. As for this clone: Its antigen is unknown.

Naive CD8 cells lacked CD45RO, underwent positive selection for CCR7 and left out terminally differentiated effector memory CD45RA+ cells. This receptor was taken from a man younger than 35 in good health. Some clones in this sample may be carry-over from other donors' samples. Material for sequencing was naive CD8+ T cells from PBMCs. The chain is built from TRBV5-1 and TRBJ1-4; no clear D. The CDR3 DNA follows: TGCGCCAGCAGCCTTACCCGGGCAGAAAAACTGTTTTTT. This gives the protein CASSLTRAEKLFF.